This T cell receptor (beta chain) derives from a study of CD8 T cells in Susac syndrome. An input of about 0.5 to 1 ug of RNA was subjected to reverse transcription using random hexamers. TCRdb recomputed calls from the immunoSEQ multiplex PCR reads with MiXCR, one row per CDR3 protein. The sample lists roughly 200,000 distinct CDR3 sequences, 90% to 95% occurring once. CDR3 length: 14 residues. The ends lost 1 base at V and 5 bases at J; junction bases unmatched: 3. CDR1 is SGHNT, CDR2 YYREEE, per germline (reference sequence). The rearrangement uses TRBV5-4 and TRBJ2-3; 8 nucleotides match TRBD2. This receptor was identified in a human donor in good health. Input material: CD4+ T cells from PBMCs. The CDR3 loop is CASSLQLAGDTQYF. The CDR3, as DNA: TGTGCCAGCAGCTTGCAGCTAGCGGGAGATACGCAGTATTTT. The full variable domain, in which reference TRBV5-4 and TRBJ2-3 provide the parts outside the CDR3, is ETGVTQSPTHLIKTRGQQVTLRCSSQSGHNTVSWYQQALGQGPQFIFQYYREEENGRGNFPPRFSGLQFPNYSSELNVNALELDDSALYLCASSLQLAGDTQYFGPGTRLTVL.